This T cell receptor (beta chain) was sequenced for a study of shared T cell receptors in the human thymus. Method: immunoSEQ multiplex PCR; TCRdb's copy keeps in-frame clones and lacks some. The sample contains approximately 580,000 clones, around 78% of which appear only once. This clone was observed a few times. This CDR3 is built from 14 residues. V lost 3 bases to trimming and J lost 2 bases, with 11 bases between them. CDR1 MDHEN and CDR2 SYDVKM come from the germline V gene. In addition, the sample was reused for a study of human thymus T cells. That report adds: The thymus was resected at corrective cardiac surgery.

Sequenced material: thymocytes. This TCR was sampled from a boy under three years old with a congenital heart defect. The chain joins TRBV28 to TRBJ2-7; perhaps TRBD1 as D (5 bases). CDR3 protein: CASSFPGRTYEQYF. In DNA form, the CDR3 reads TGTGCCAGCAGTTTTCCAGGGCGCACCTACGAGCAGTACTTC.